The following is a T cell receptor (beta chain) sequence with its context. The specificity of this receptor is unknown. No much larger clonotype is one base removed from it; base qualities were not supplied. V lost 6 bases and J lost 7 bases, and the count of bases not matched to a germline gene is 3. The CDR3 measures 12 amino acids from cysteine to phenylalanine. This entry keeps only the CDR3 DNA: 36 bases, framed from base 1. Per the germline V gene, SNHLY is the CDR1 and FYNNEI is the CDR2. The sample's time point label, in plain terms: about 28 days (+/-7) after the second vaccine dose. The treatment or condition label, read with the paper, signifies: meningococcal conjugate vaccine given as trial control. Samples from vaccinated people were obtained from the UK trials COV001 and COV002, which included a single-blind randomized controlled phase 2/3 trial of AZD1222 (ChAdOx1 nCoV-19) in healthy adults. For TCRbeta chain sequencing, PBMC samples were collected from trial participants at day 0 and at day 28 after the second dose.

The record originates from a study of T cell responses to AZD1222 COVID-19 vaccine (dated by TCRdb to the early 2020s). As for the study more broadly: TCR sequencing was performed for roughly 250 trial participants, of whom about 200 were given two doses of AZD1222 and around 25 were given two doses of MenACWY control vaccine. Trial participants were enrolled by age into 18-55, 56-69 and 70-plus year subgroups, with roughly 150, 30 and 60 TCR-sequenced participants respectively. Points the paper makes about the study in general: After two AZD1222 doses, spike-specific TCR breadth and depth were significantly higher than at day 0 and than in MenACWY recipients. Nearly half of unique spike-specific TCRs reportedly recognized epitopes outside regions mutated in the B.1.351 and B.1.1.7 variants. The 56-69-year group was small, and its depth increase did not reach significance, likely because of low power. The vaccine-associated CD4 TCRs covered the entire spike protein, and the dominant responses fell in regions 160-218 and 743-854. Only five or six AZD1222 recipients were SARS-CoV-2 seropositive at baseline, limiting conclusions about previously exposed vaccinees. No day 14 peak-response samples were available, so repertoires were characterized only after the peak T cell response. Participants were mostly white British and included more females than males, and it was suggested by the authors that clonal diversity may have been underestimated.

The CDR3 regions of human TCRbeta chains were analyzed by immunosequencing. As for the authors' bioinformatics: TCRs in the repertoires were compared against a reference library of SARS-CoV-2-specific TCRs that had been generated with the MIRA antigen-specificity platform. Breadth was defined as the fraction of unique TCRs that were SARS-CoV-2-associated. Depth was defined as the fraction of total T cells that were SARS-CoV-2-associated. Each spike-specific TCR was assigned to its reactive spike region and to a CD4 or CD8 class using the MIRA data. Log10-transformed breadth and depth values were compared by one-way ANOVA with Sidak's multiple comparisons tests. TCRdb took over this immuneACCESS table, retaining in-frame rearrangements with V and J assigned. Such tables are incomplete; in checked studies, under half of the missing clones stem from an unresolved V gene, and the remainder is unexplained. The V and J calls and clone size come from that table; D and trimming were worked out from the DNA. The sample contains approximately 180,000 clones, around 93% of them found a single time. In total, the top ten clones hold 1% of the sample.

The chain employs TRBV2 and TRBJ1-2; 9 junctional bases match TRBD1. The sequence was obtained from an adult who received the MenACWY meningococcal vaccine as a control. The sample was peripheral blood, taken 28 days after the second dose of the MenACWY control vaccine. The nucleotides are TGTGCCAGCAGGACAGGGGGGTTTGGCTACACCTTC. Protein translation: CASRTGGFGYTF.